These T cell receptor beta chains were read from a single sample in a study of T cell repertoires in cytomegalovirus infection. Antigens of these TCRs are unknown. One entry per CDR3 protein, called by TCRdb with MiXCR from the reads. The repertoire holds about 830,000 distinct CDR3 sequences, over 25% seen once, with about an eighth in the top ten. This specimen was cultured CD8+ T cells from PBMCs, taken from culture after CMV antigen stimulation. The origin of the receptors is a human donor in good health (CMV status not recorded). Some clones in this sample may be carry-over from other donors' samples. CDR3s include the opening cysteine and the closing phenylalanine or tryptophan. D genes are given only for firm matches. Not all rows give a size; the values are once, few, many and, for expanded clones, a class.

CDR3: CSVHSNEKLFF
DNA: TGCAGCGTACACAGTAATGAAAAACTGTTTTTT
size: few
J: TRBJ1-4
V: TRBV29-1
D: NA

CDR3: CASGMGVDEQFF
DNA: TGTGCCAGCGGGATGGGGGTGGATGAGCAGTTCTTC
size: NA
J: TRBJ2-1
V: TRBV12-3/TRBV12-4
D: NA

CDR3: CATTRGYGSYNEQFF
DNA: TGCGCCACCACCAGAGGGTATGGCTCCTACAATGAGCAGTTCTTC
size: NA
J: TRBJ2-1
V: TRBV5-1
D: NA

CDR3: CASSYLSRSLAKNIQYF
DNA: TGTGCCAGCAGTTACTTATCCAGGTCACTAGCCAAAAACATTCAGTACTTC
size: NA
J: TRBJ2-4
V: TRBV6-2/TRBV6-3
D: NA

CDR3: CATRHDLNAGYGYTF
DNA: TGTGCCACCAGACACGACCTAAATGCCGGCTATGGCTACACCTTC
size: NA
J: TRBJ1-2
V: TRBV6-5
D: NA

CDR3: CALAGGGHNTDTQYF
DNA: TGTGCCCTGGCGGGCGGGGGGCACAACACAGATACGCAGTATTTT
size: few
J: TRBJ2-3
V: TRBV12-3/TRBV12-4
D: TRBD2

CDR3: CASSSSGGGPLYEQYF
DNA: TGTGCCAGCAGCTCTTCGGGGGGGGGTCCTCTCTACGAGCAGTACTTC
size: few
J: TRBJ2-7
V: TRBV7-9
D: TRBD2

CDR3: CVSSGTVNSGNTIYF
DNA: TGTGTCAGCAGTGGGACGGTCAACTCTGGAAACACCATATATTTT
size: NA
J: TRBJ1-3
V: TRBV2
D: NA

CDR3: CASSYYAKSRGGLDNEQFF
DNA: TGTGCCAGCAGCTACTACGCCAAATCGCGGGGCGGCCTTGACAATGAGCAGTTCTTC
size: many
J: TRBJ2-1
V: TRBV7-6
D: NA

CDR3: CASSLAMRGAPGEQFF
DNA: TGTGCCAGCAGCTTAGCGATGCGGGGGGCCCCGGGTGAGCAGTTCTTC
size: few
J: TRBJ2-1
V: TRBV7-2
D: TRBD2

CDR3: CASSQDTVGTSGFYNEQFF
DNA: TGCGCCAGCAGCCAAGATACCGTCGGGACTAGCGGGTTCTACAATGAGCAGTTCTTC
size: NA
J: TRBJ2-1
V: TRBV4-3
D: TRBD2

CDR3: CSVETGDGGNQPQHF
DNA: TGCAGCGTTGAAACTGGGGACGGCGGCAATCAGCCCCAGCATTTT
size: NA
J: TRBJ1-5
V: TRBV29-1
D: NA

CDR3: CATQTGVNTGELFF
DNA: TGTGCCACGCAAACAGGGGTAAACACCGGGGAGCTGTTTTTT
size: NA
J: TRBJ2-2
V: TRBV6-1
D: TRBD1

CDR3: CATLDRGQTDSNEQFF
DNA: TGTGCCACGCTGGACAGGGGGCAAACGGATAGCAATGAGCAGTTCTTC
size: few
J: TRBJ2-1
V: TRBV10-3
D: TRBD1

CDR3: CASSEVGQGSSYNSPLHF
DNA: TGTGCCAGCAGTGAAGTAGGACAGGGGAGCTCCTATAATTCACCCCTCCACTTT
size: medium-sized
J: TRBJ1-6
V: TRBV6-1
D: TRBD1

CDR3: CSARDGGGANLQTQYF
DNA: TGCAGTGCTAGAGATGGCGGTGGTGCGAACTTACAGACCCAGTACTTC
size: NA
J: TRBJ2-5
V: TRBV20-1
D: NA

CDR3: CASSSRGLEDTQYF
DNA: TGTGCTAGCAGCTCCCGTGGGTTGGAAGATACGCAGTATTTT
size: NA
J: TRBJ2-3
V: TRBV7-6
D: NA

CDR3: CASSLTGRGNNEQFF
DNA: TGTGCCAGCAGCTTAACTGGGCGGGGGAACAATGAGCAGTTCTTC
size: NA
J: TRBJ2-1
V: TRBV7-3
D: TRBD2

CDR3: CAINHRDRGAGANVLTF
DNA: TGTGCCATCAACCACCGGGACAGGGGGGCAGGGGCCAACGTCCTGACTTTC
size: few
J: TRBJ2-6
V: TRBV10-3
D: TRBD1

CDR3: CASNQGGRVRNEQYF
DNA: TGTGCCAGCAACCAGGGGGGGAGAGTTCGGAACGAGCAGTACTTC
size: NA
J: TRBJ2-7
V: TRBV7-9
D: NA

CDR3: CASSPSGSVYNSPLHF
DNA: TGTGCCAGCAGCCCCAGCGGCAGCGTCTATAATTCACCCCTCCACTTT
size: many
J: TRBJ1-6
V: TRBV7-2
D: NA

CDR3: CASSQPGRNQPQHF
DNA: TGTGCCAGCAGTCAGCCGGGCCGTAATCAGCCCCAGCATTTT
size: NA
J: TRBJ1-5
V: TRBV27
D: NA

CDR3: CASSPQASGGKAKNIQYF
DNA: TGTGCCAGCAGCCCTCAGGCTAGCGGGGGGAAGGCCAAAAACATTCAGTACTTC
size: few
J: TRBJ2-4
V: TRBV7-8
D: TRBD2

CDR3: CASSQEAGDDTQYF
DNA: TGCGCCAGCAGCCAAGAAGCAGGGGACGATACGCAGTATTTT
size: NA
J: TRBJ2-3
V: TRBV4-3
D: NA

CDR3: CASNRDRGYEQYF
DNA: TGTGCCAGCAACCGGGACAGGGGCTACGAGCAGTACTTC
size: few
J: TRBJ2-7
V: TRBV27
D: TRBD1

CDR3: CAIRTPGQGANYSGANVLTF
DNA: TGTGCCATCAGGACGCCGGGACAGGGGGCCAACTACTCTGGGGCCAACGTCCTGACTTTC
size: NA
J: TRBJ2-6
V: TRBV10-3
D: TRBD1

CDR3: CASRWPGNNTEAFF
DNA: TGTGCCAGCAGATGGCCAGGGAACAACACTGAAGCTTTCTTT
size: NA
J: TRBJ1-1
V: TRBV12-3/TRBV12-4
D: NA

CDR3: CASSMGVGTEAFF
DNA: TGTGCCAGCAGCATGGGTGTGGGCACTGAAGCTTTCTTT
size: many
J: TRBJ1-1
V: TRBV19
D: NA

CDR3: CASSYGSRNFNEQFF
DNA: TGTGCCAGCAGTTACGGTTCCAGGAACTTCAATGAGCAGTTCTTC
size: NA
J: TRBJ2-1
V: TRBV6-2/TRBV6-3
D: NA

CDR3: CASSSEGGDTQYF
DNA: TGTGCCAGCAGCTCCGAGGGGGGAGATACGCAGTATTTT
size: NA
J: TRBJ2-3
V: TRBV7-6
D: NA

CDR3: CASSSGGVPTDTQYF
DNA: TGTGCCAGCAGCTCGGGGGGGGTCCCCACAGATACGCAGTATTTT
size: few
J: TRBJ2-3
V: TRBV7-2
D: TRBD2